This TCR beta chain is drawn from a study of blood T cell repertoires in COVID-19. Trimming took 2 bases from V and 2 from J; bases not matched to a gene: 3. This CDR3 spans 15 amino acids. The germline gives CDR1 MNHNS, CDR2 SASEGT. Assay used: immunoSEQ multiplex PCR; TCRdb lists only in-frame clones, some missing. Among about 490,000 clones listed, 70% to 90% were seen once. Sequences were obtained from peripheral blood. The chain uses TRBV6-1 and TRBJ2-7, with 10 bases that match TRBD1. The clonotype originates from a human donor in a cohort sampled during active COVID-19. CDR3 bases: TGTGCCAGCAGTGAAATGGGACAGGGGACCTACGAGCAGTACTTC. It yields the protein CASSEMGQGTYEQYF.